Described below is a single T cell receptor (beta chain) sequence and its context. The data derive from a study of blood T cell repertoires in COVID-19. The germline V gene has CDR1 LNHDA and CDR2 SQIVND (reference sequence). The CDR3 is 12 residues long. With 5 bases removed from V and 9 bases from J, the gap between germline ends came to 13 bases. In the authors' methods: Amplification of reference gene primers was used by the study to estimate nucleated cell counts. Repertoires were generated with immunoSEQ multiplex PCR, while TCRdb's copy carries only in-frame clones and drops some. Clone size and V and J calls were adopted from that table, with D and trimming inferred from the DNA. The table lists tens of thousands of clones, about 90% of them singletons, with about 15% in the top ten.

Specimen: peripheral blood. The receptor comes from a man aged 40-49 years with COVID-19, enrolled during active disease. V usage is TRBV19 and J usage is TRBJ1-1, with D unclear. The CDR3, as DNA: TGTGCCAGTAGTGCCCGGGGTATTCAAGCTTTCTTT. Translated, it gives CASSARGIQAFF.